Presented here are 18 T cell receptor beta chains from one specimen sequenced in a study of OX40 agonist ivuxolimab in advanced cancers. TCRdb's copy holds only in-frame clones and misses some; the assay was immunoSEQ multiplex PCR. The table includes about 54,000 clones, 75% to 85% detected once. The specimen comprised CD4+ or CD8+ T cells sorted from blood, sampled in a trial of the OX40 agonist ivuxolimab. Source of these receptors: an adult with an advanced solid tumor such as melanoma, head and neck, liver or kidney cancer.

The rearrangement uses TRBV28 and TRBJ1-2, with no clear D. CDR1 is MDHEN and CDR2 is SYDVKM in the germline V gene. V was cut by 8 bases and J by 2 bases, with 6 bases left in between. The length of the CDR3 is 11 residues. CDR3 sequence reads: CASSWNYGYTF. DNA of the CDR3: TGTGCCAGCTCGTGGAACTATGGCTACACCTTC.

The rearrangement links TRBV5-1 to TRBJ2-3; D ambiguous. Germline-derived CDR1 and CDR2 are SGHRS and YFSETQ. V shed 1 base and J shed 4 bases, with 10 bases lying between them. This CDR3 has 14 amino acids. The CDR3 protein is CASSLIRRSDTQYF. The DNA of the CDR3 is TGCGCCAGCAGCTTGATCAGGCGTTCAGATACGCAGTATTTT.

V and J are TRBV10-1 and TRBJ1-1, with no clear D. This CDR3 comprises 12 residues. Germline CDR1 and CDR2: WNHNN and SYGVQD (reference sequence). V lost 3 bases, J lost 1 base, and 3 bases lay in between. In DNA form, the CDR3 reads TGCGCCAGCAGTGACCCGAACACTGAAGCTTTCTTT. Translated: CASSDPNTEAFF.

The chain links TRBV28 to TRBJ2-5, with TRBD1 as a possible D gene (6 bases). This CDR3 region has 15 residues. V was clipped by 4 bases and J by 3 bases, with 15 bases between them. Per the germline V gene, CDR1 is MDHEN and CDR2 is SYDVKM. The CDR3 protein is CASSSNRVKKETQYF. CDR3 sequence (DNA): TGTGCCAGCAGTTCGAACAGGGTCAAAAAAGAGACCCAGTACTTC.

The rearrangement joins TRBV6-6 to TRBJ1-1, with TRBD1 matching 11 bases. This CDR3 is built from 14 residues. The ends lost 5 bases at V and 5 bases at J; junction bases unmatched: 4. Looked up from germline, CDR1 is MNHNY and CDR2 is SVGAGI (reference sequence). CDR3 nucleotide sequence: TGTGCCAGCAGTCAGGACAGGGGGCTTACTGAAGCTTTCTTT. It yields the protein CASSQDRGLTEAFF.

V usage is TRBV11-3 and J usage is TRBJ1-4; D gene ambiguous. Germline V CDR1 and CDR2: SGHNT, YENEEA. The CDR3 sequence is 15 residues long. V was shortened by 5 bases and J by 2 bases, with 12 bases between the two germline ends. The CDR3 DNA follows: TGTGCCAGCAGCAGAGCCTCGGGGACTAATGAAAAACTGTTTTTT. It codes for CASSRASGTNEKLFF.

This CDR3 is CASSTGANTDTQYF. In DNA, the CDR3 is TGTGCCAGCAGCACGGGGGCCAACACAGATACGCAGTATTTT. V is TRBV6-5 and J is TRBJ2-3; either TRBD1 or TRBD2 may fit D (6 bases each). The length of the CDR3 is 14 residues. V lost 6 bases to trimming and J lost 2 bases, with 12 bases between them. CDR1 and CDR2 (germline): MNHEY, SVGAGI.

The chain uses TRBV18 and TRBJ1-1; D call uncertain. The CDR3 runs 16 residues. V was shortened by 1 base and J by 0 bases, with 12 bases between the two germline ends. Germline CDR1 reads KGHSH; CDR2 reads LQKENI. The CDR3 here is CASSPLPTRMNTEAFF. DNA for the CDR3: TGTGCCAGCTCACCACTTCCGACACGCATGAACACTGAAGCTTTCTTT.

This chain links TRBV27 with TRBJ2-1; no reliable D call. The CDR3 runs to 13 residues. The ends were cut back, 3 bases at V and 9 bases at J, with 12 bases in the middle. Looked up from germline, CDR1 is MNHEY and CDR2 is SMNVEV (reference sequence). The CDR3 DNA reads TGTGCCAGCAGTTTGAAAGGGTACGGTGAGCAGTTCTTC. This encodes CASSLKGYGEQFF.

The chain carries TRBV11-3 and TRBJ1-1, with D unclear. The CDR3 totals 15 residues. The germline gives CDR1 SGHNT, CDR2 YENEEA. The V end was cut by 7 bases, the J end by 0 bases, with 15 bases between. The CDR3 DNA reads TGTGCCAGCACCCGAAAAGGGATCATGAACACTGAAGCTTTCTTT. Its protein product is CASTRKGIMNTEAFF.

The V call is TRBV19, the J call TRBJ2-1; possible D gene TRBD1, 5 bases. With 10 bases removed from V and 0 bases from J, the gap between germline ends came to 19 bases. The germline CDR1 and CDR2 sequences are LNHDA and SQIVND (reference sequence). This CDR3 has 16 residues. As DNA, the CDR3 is TGTGCCACTGCCCGACAGCCTGATAGCTCCTACAATGAGCAGTTCTTC. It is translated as CATARQPDSSYNEQFF.

The CDR3 region is CASSLIGGTQYF. The CDR3 coding sequence is TGTGCCAGCAGTTTAATAGGAGGGACCCAGTACTTC. The rearrangement links TRBV27 to TRBJ2-5; tentative D call: TRBD2 (5 bases). Germline V gene lookup returns CDR1 MNHEY and CDR2 SMNVEV (reference sequence). Trimming cost V 2 bases and J 7 bases, with 8 bases left between them. CDR3 length equals 12 residues.

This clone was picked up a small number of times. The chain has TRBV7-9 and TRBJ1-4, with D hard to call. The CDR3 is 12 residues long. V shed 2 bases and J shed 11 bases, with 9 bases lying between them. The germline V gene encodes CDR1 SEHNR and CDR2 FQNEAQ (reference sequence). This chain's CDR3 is CASSLPREKLFF. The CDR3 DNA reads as TGTGCCAGCAGCTTACCCCGGGAGAAACTGTTTTTT. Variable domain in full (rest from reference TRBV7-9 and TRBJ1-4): DTGVSQNPRHKITKRGQNVTFRCDPISEHNRLYWYRQTLGQGPEFLTYFQNEAQLEKSRLLSDRFSAERPKGSFSTLEIQRTEQGDSAMYLCASSLPREKLFFGSGTQLSVL.

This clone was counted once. This CDR3 reads CASSLVGVTEAFF. The CDR3 DNA reads as TGCGCCAGCAGCTTGGTGGGAGTCACTGAAGCTTTCTTT. V gene TRBV5-1 combines with J gene TRBJ1-1; D is unclear. Germline-derived CDR1 and CDR2 are SGHRS and YFSETQ. There are 13 residues in the CDR3. The germline V and J ends were trimmed by 0 bases and 4 bases, with 7 bases remaining between them.

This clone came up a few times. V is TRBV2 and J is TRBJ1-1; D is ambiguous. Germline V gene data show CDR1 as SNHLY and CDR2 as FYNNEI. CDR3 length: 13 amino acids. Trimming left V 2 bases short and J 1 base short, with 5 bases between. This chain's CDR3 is CASSEQENTEAFF. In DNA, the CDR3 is TGTGCCAGCAGTGAACAGGAGAACACTGAAGCTTTCTTT.

The DNA of the CDR3 is TGTGCCACCAGCAGAGATTCGGCACTGGAGACCTACGAGCAGTACTTC. This encodes CATSRDSALETYEQYF. The V and J genes are TRBV15 and TRBJ2-7; D gene ambiguous. V lost 0 bases to trimming and J lost 2 bases, with 14 bases between them. The CDR3 runs 16 residues. Germline CDR1 LNHNV, CDR2 YYDKDF (reference sequence).

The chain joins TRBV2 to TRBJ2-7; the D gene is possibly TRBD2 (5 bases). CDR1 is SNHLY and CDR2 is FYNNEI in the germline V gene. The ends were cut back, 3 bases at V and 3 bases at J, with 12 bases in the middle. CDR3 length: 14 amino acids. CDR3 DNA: TGTGCCAGCAGTGAGTCTAGCAGCTTCTACGAGCAGTACTTC. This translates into CASSESSSFYEQYF.

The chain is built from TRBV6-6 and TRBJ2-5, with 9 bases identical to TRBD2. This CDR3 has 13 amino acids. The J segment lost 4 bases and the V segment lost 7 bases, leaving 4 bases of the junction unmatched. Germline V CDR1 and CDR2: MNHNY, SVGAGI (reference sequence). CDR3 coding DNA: TGTGCCAGCAAGATAGCGGGGGTAGAGACCCAGTACTTC. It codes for CASKIAGVETQYF.